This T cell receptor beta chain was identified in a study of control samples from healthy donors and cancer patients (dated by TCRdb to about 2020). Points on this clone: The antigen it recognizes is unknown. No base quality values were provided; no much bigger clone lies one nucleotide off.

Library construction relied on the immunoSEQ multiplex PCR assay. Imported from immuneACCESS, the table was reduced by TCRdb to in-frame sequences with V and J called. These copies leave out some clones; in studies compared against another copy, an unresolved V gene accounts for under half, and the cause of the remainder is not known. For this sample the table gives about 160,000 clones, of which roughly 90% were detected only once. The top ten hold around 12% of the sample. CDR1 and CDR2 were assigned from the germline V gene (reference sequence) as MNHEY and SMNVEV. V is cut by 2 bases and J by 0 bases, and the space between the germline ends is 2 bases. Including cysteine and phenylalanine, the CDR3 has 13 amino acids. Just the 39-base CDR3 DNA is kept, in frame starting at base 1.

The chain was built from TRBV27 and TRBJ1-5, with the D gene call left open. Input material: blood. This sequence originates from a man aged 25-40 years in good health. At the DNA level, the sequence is TGTGCCAGCAGTTTAAGTAGCAATCAGCCCCAGCATTTT. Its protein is CASSLSSNQPQHF.